This TCR beta chain was retrieved from a study of blood T cell repertoires in COVID-19. Looking at the study overall: Specimens from acute and convalescent COVID-19 originated in the United States, Italy and Spain. T cells, B-cell-depleted T cells, or PBMCs provided the cDNA or gDNA that served as material.

In the original processing: Amplification of reference gene primers provided the estimated nucleated cell counts. Here immunoSEQ multiplex PCR was the method, and the copy in TCRdb shows in-frame clones only, minus some. The DNA gave D and trimming, while V, J and clone size come from that table. Of a few hundred thousand clones detected, nearly 90% appear once; the ten largest clones hold around 0.97%. Sample: peripheral blood. The TCR comes from a woman between 35 and 50 years old with COVID-19, enrolled during active disease.

The CDR3 sequence: CASRPNRGTRTEAFF. The CDR3, as DNA: TGTGCCAGCAGGCCAAACAGGGGGACGAGGACTGAAGCTTTCTTT. V is TRBV28 and J is TRBJ1-1, with TRBD1 identical over 8 bases. This CDR3 is built from 15 residues. Trimming took 6 bases from V and 5 from J; bases not matched to a gene: 11. Germline V gene sequence: CDR1 MDHEN, CDR2 SYDVKM.